One and the same sample provided the 16 T cell receptor beta chains below, sequenced in a study of T cell responses to AZD1222 COVID-19 vaccine. The method was immunoSEQ multiplex PCR; TCRdb's version includes in-frame clones alone and lacks a portion of them. This sample carries more than 150,000 clones, roughly nine tenths of them seen once, and the ten largest clones take around 1.9%. The sample was peripheral blood, taken on day 0 of AZD1222 vaccination. These receptors all stem from an adult in good health.

The J gene is TRBJ2-1, the V gene TRBV18, with D unclear. V shed 2 bases and J shed 4 bases, with 9 bases lying between them. The CDR3 is 14 residues long. The germline CDR1 and CDR2 sequences are KGHSH and LQKENI. This chain's CDR3 is CASSPTRLYNEQFF. CDR3 bases: TGTGCCAGCTCACCAACGAGGCTTTACAATGAGCAGTTCTTC.

This chain links TRBV7-3 with TRBJ1-2, with TRBD1 identical over 7 bases. The CDR3 has 13 residues. Germline CDR1 is SGHTA and CDR2 is FQGTGA. Unmatched junction bases numbered 9, after V lost 5 bases and J lost 9 bases. In DNA form, the CDR3 reads TGTGCCAGCAGCGTATCCCCGGGACAGAGCTACACCTTC. Translating it yields CASSVSPGQSYTF.

This chain uses TRBV7-2 with TRBJ1-1, with 8 bases lining up with TRBD1. V trimming: 1 base; J trimming: 4 bases; junction bases outside the gene matches: 8. The length of the CDR3 is 16 residues. Germline lookup yields CDR1 SGHTA and CDR2 FQGNSA. The CDR3 sequence is CASSLGQGIIGTEAFF. In DNA form, the CDR3 reads TGTGCCAGCAGCTTAGGACAGGGGATCATTGGCACTGAAGCTTTCTTT.

This sequence joins TRBV11-2 and TRBJ2-1, with a tentative D call TRBD1 (5 bases). Trimming removed 5 bases at V and 10 bases at J, with 15 bases between. CDR1 and CDR2 from the germline V gene are SGHAT and FQNNGV. This CDR3 spans 13 amino acids. CDR3 sequence: CASSPGQGREQFF. The CDR3, as DNA: TGTGCCAGCAGCCCTGGACAAGGCAGGGAGCAGTTCTTC.

The chain employs TRBV27 and TRBJ1-5, with unresolved D. This CDR3 has 14 residues. Trimming took 2 bases from V and 0 from J, leaving 5 bases between them. Germline V gene sequence: CDR1 MNHEY, CDR2 SMNVEV (reference sequence). The CDR3 coding sequence is TGTGCCAGCAGTTTAAGATATAGCAATCAGCCCCAGCATTTT. Residues: CASSLRYSNQPQHF.

The rearrangement uses TRBV28 and TRBJ2-1; 13 bases are shared with TRBD2. V lost 5 bases to trimming and J lost 2 bases; unmatched junction nucleotides: 3. The CDR3 totals 16 residues. Germline V lookup: CDR1 MDHEN, CDR2 SYDVKM. This CDR3 is CASSEGTSGAYNEQFF. CDR3 DNA: TGTGCCAGCAGTGAAGGGACTAGCGGGGCCTACAATGAGCAGTTCTTC.

V gene TRBV12-3 or TRBV12-4 combines with J gene TRBJ2-2; D is undetermined. The CDR3 is made up of 11 amino acids. V was clipped by 8 bases and J by 5 bases, with 6 bases between them. The CDR3 protein is CASLRTGELFF. CDR3 DNA sequence: TGTGCCAGCCTGAGAACCGGGGAGCTGTTTTTT.

The gene calls are TRBV28 and TRBJ1-5; 8 bases align to TRBD1. With V trimmed by 7 bases and J by 6 bases, 11 bases remained unmatched. Germline values: CDR1 MDHEN, CDR2 SYDVKM. The CDR3 length is 15 residues. CDR3 bases: TGTGCCAGCACCCGACAGGGGAAATTCGGTCAGCCCCAGCATTTT. It encodes CASTRQGKFGQPQHF.

The chain combines TRBV5-6 with TRBJ2-1; maybe TRBD1 (6 bases). The CDR3 is 13 residues long. Germline V CDR1 and CDR2: SGHDT, YYEEEE. With 0 bases removed from V and 8 bases from J, the gap between germline ends came to 9 bases. This CDR3 is CASSLGRGDEQFF. The CDR3 DNA sequence: TGTGCCAGCAGCTTGGGCAGGGGTGATGAGCAGTTCTTC.

J is TRBJ2-7 and V is TRBV2, with TRBD2 matching 7 bases. Trimming removed 5 bases from V and 1 base from J; junction bases left unmatched: 8. The length of the CDR3 is 15 residues. Germline V CDR1 and CDR2: SNHLY, FYNNEI. Here the CDR3 DNA reads TGTGCCAGCAGTCGGGACTACCAGAATTCCTACGAGCAGTACTTC. Protein product: CASSRDYQNSYEQYF.

The rearrangement joins TRBV4-2 to TRBJ2-7, with 8 nucleotides matching TRBD2. Trimming took 1 base from V and 1 from J; bases not matched to a gene: 6. Germline V gene lookup returns CDR1 LGHNA and CDR2 YNFKEQ. The CDR3 is 16 amino acids. For the CDR3, the DNA is TGTGCCAGCAGCCAAGTCGGGCGGGAGGATTCCTACGAGCAGTACTTC. It is translated as CASSQVGREDSYEQYF.

CDR3 bases: TGTGCCAGCAGCGCGACAGGTTACAATGAGCAGTTCTTC. Its protein product is CASSATGYNEQFF. The gene calls are TRBV9 and TRBJ2-1, with D maybe TRBD1 (6 bases). Germline CDR1 reads SGDLS; CDR2 reads YYNGEE. The length of the CDR3 is 13 residues. The V and J ends lost 3 bases and 4 bases respectively, with 8 bases between them.

The genes are TRBV18 and TRBJ2-7; 10 bases match TRBD2. Trimming cost V 3 bases and J 0 bases; bases outside gene matches: 5. CDR1 is KGHSH, CDR2 LQKENI, per germline. The CDR3 runs to 16 residues. CDR3 amino acids: CASSPLSGRDSYEQYF. The CDR3 nucleotides are TGTGCCAGCTCACCCTTAAGCGGGAGGGACTCCTACGAGCAGTACTTC.

This chain connects TRBV6-5 to TRBJ2-7; D gene uncertain. CDR1 is MNHEY and CDR2 is SVGAGI in the germline V gene. The CDR3 totals 11 residues. V lost 2 bases and J 6 bases, leaving 5 bases between the germline ends. In DNA, the CDR3 is TGTGCCAGCAGTTACCTCCTCGAGCAGTACTTC. Translation: CASSYLLEQYF.

This clone was observed a few times. This chain joins TRBV11-1 and TRBJ1-5; no clear D. Deletions cut 0 bases from V and 2 bases from J, with 2 bases between. Germline CDR1 is SGHAT and CDR2 is FQDESV (reference sequence). The CDR3 totals 13 residues. CDR3 DNA sequence: TGTGCCAGCAGCTTAGCAGGCAATCAGCCCCAGCATTTT. This encodes CASSLAGNQPQHF. Together with reference TRBV11-1 and TRBJ1-5, the CDR3 gives the full variable domain: EAEVAQSPRYKITEKSQAVAFWCDPISGHATLYWYRQILGQGPELLVQFQDESVVDDSQLPKDRFSAERLKGVDSTLKIQPAELGDSAMYLCASSLAGNQPQHFGDGTRLSIL.

The chain couples TRBV7-6 to TRBJ1-3; 7 bases are a match to TRBD1. The CDR3 loop spans 15 amino acids. The germline V gene encodes CDR1 SGHVS and CDR2 FNYEAQ. V trimming: 5 bases; J trimming: 1 base; junction bases outside the gene matches: 5. The CDR3 DNA reads TGTGCCAGCAGCCTGGACAGGAGTTCTGGAAACACCATATATTTT. Its protein product is CASSLDRSSGNTIYF.